One and the same sample provided the 17 T cell receptor beta chains below, sequenced in a study of blood T cell repertoires in COVID-19 (dated by TCRdb to 2020 to 2021). The library was generated by the immunoSEQ multiplex PCR assay. TCRdb took over this immuneACCESS table, retaining in-frame rearrangements with V and J assigned. Such tables are incomplete; in checked studies, under half of the missing clones stem from an unresolved V gene, and the remainder is unexplained. The sample has tens of thousands of clones on record, 80% to 90% of them singletons. 7% to 9% of the sample is in the top ten clones. The sequencing input was peripheral blood. The receptors here all came from a woman between 65 and 79 years old with acute or convalescent COVID-19.

J is TRBJ2-1 and V is TRBV2; 7 nucleotides align to TRBD1. Germline loops: CDR1 SNHLY, CDR2 FYNNEI. The CDR3 consists of 14 residues. V gave up 8 bases and J gave up 6 bases; unmatched junction bases: 10. CDR3 sequence (DNA): TGTGCCAGCCTAGGGGGCAAGAATAGCAATGAGCAGTTCTTC. The encoded protein is CASLGGKNSNEQFF.

The rearrangement joins TRBV7-2 to TRBJ2-5, with D possibly being TRBD2 (6 bases). Germline assignment: CDR1 SGHTA and CDR2 FQGNSA. This CDR3 has 15 residues. V lost 1 base and J 5 bases, leaving 14 bases between the germline ends. The CDR3 DNA reads TGTGCCAGCAGCTTAGTGAGCCTCCGGGGGGAGACCCAGTACTTC. Protein: CASSLVSLRGETQYF.

The rearrangement joins TRBV7-3 to TRBJ2-1, with 7 nucleotides matching TRBD2. This CDR3 contains 16 residues. The V gene end was trimmed by 5 bases and the J gene end by 4 bases; junction bases not matched to a gene: 11. Germline V lookup: CDR1 SGHTA, CDR2 FQGTGA. This CDR3 reads CASSPDSGRLYNEQFF. The CDR3 DNA follows: TGTGCCAGCAGCCCCGATAGCGGGCGACTGTACAATGAGCAGTTCTTC.

The chain carries TRBV5-4 and TRBJ2-7, with 12 bases identical to TRBD2. V gave up 4 bases and J gave up 6 bases; unmatched junction bases: 8. Germline values: CDR1 SGHNT, CDR2 YYREEE (reference sequence). This CDR3 is 15 amino acids long. The CDR3: CASSLPGTSGPEQYV. CDR3 in DNA: TGTGCCAGCAGCCTCCCCGGGACTAGCGGGCCCGAGCAGTACGTC.

DNA for the CDR3: TGTGCCAGCACCAAGACAGAGGTTAATGAAAAACTGTTTTTT. Protein: CASTKTEVNEKLFF. The gene calls are TRBV7-9 and TRBJ1-4, with TRBD1 as a possible D gene (5 bases). CDR1 and CDR2 from the germline V gene are SEHNR and FQNEAQ (reference sequence). The CDR3 extends over 14 amino acids. V lost 7 bases, J lost 4 bases, and 13 bases lay in between.

The V gene is TRBV5-6, the J gene TRBJ1-5, with D maybe TRBD1 (6 bases). Per germline, CDR1 SGHDT and CDR2 YYEEEE. The CDR3 consists of 14 residues. With 0 bases removed from V and 11 bases from J, the gap between germline ends came to 15 bases. In DNA, the CDR3 is TGTGCCAGCAGCTTGGGGACAGACATCAGGGCCCAGCATTTT. Protein product: CASSLGTDIRAQHF.

V usage is TRBV20-1 and J usage is TRBJ1-2; perhaps TRBD1 as D (5 bases). The CDR3 has 14 residues. Germline V gene sequence: CDR1 DFQATT, CDR2 SNEGSKA (reference sequence). V lost 3 bases and J 8 bases, leaving 19 bases between the germline ends. The CDR3 DNA reads as TGCAGTGCTAGTCTGTTGTCCAGGGCAGAGGGCTACACCTTC. Translation gives CSASLLSRAEGYTF.

The CDR3, as DNA: TGTGCCAGCAGCGTAGGTACCGGGAGGGAGAGCACAGATACGCAGTATTTT. As protein: CASSVGTGRESTDTQYF. This chain joins TRBV9 and TRBJ2-3; 8 bases agree with TRBD2. With V trimmed by 0 bases and J by 0 bases, 6 bases remained unmatched. CDR1 is SGDLS and CDR2 is YYNGEE in the germline V gene. The CDR3 consists of 17 residues.

This clone was seen a single time. The V and J genes are TRBV6-1 and TRBJ2-1, with 10 bases that match TRBD2. This CDR3 is 15 amino acids long. Germline CDR1 and CDR2: MNHNS and SASEGT. V lost 2 bases and J lost 10; bases outside the gene matches: 8. In DNA, the CDR3 is TGTGCCAGCAGTGAAAATCTAGCGGGAGTCGGGGAGCAGTTCTTC. Translation: CASSENLAGVGEQFF.

This clone appeared a single time. The V and J genes are TRBV27 and TRBJ1-1; D is possibly TRBD1 (6 bases). The CDR3 runs to 16 residues. CDR1 is MNHEY and CDR2 is SMNVEV in the germline V gene (reference sequence). V was cut by 5 bases and J by 2 bases, with 18 bases left in between. For the CDR3, the DNA is TGTGCCAGCAGTCCTTGGGGCAGGGGCGGAAACACTGAAGCTTTCTTT. The encoded protein is CASSPWGRGGNTEAFF.

V and J are TRBV12-3 or TRBV12-4 and TRBJ1-6, with D unclear. V was shortened by 3 bases and J by 10 bases, with 10 bases between the two germline ends. This CDR3 region has 13 residues. This chain's CDR3 is CASSFMNMSPLHF. CDR3 DNA: TGTGCCAGCAGTTTCATGAACATGTCACCCCTCCACTTT.

This chain joins TRBV9 and TRBJ1-2; the D gene is possibly TRBD1 (6 bases). V lost 2 bases and J lost 7, with 24 bases in between. The CDR3 is 17 residues long. CDR1 and CDR2 (germline): SGDLS, YYNGEE. CDR3 nucleotide sequence: TGTGCCAGCAGCGTTCTAACTGTAGACAGGTCTGTCGGTGGCTACACCTTC. Translating gives CASSVLTVDRSVGGYTF.

In its sample, this clone was seen a few times. The V call is TRBV24-1, the J call TRBJ1-5; 7 bases are a match to TRBD1. Germline V gene sequence: CDR1 KGHDR, CDR2 SFDVKD. The V gene end was trimmed by 5 bases and the J gene end by 3 bases; junction bases not matched to a gene: 6. CDR3 length: 15 residues. Here the CDR3 reads CATSGGRGNNQPQHF. The CDR3 region has the DNA TGTGCCACCAGTGGGGGCAGGGGGAACAATCAGCCCCAGCATTTT.

This chain links TRBV3-1 (or the pseudogene TRBV3-2) with TRBJ2-1; a possible D gene is TRBD1 (6 bases). Trimming removed 1 base from V and 4 bases from J, with 11 bases in between. The CDR3 has 15 residues. Looked up from germline, CDR1 is LGHDT and CDR2 is YNNKEL (reference sequence). The CDR3 reads CASSQVRGVYNEQFF. DNA of the CDR3: TGTGCCAGCAGCCAAGTCAGGGGCGTATACAATGAGCAGTTCTTC.

The J gene is TRBJ2-2, the V gene TRBV18; 10 bases line up with TRBD2. Germline V CDR1 and CDR2: KGHSH, LQKENI. The CDR3 contains 17 residues. With 1 base clipped from V and 3 bases from J, the junction kept 5 bases outside the gene matches. CDR3 residues: CASSPQGLAGDTGELFF. CDR3 nucleotides: TGTGCCAGCTCACCACAAGGGCTAGCGGGAGACACCGGGGAGCTGTTTTTT. Filled out from reference TRBV18 and TRBJ2-2, the complete variable domain reads NAGVMQNPRHLVRRRGQEARLRCSPMKGHSHVYWYRQLPEEGLKFMVYLQKENIIDESGMPKERFSAEFPKEGPSILRIQQVVRGDSAAYFCASSPQGLAGDTGELFFGEGSRLTVL.

V gene TRBV28 combines with J gene TRBJ1-4; 9 positions agree with TRBD1. J was trimmed by 6 bases and V by 5 bases; bases with no gene match: 7. The CDR3 spans 15 residues. The germline V gene has CDR1 MDHEN and CDR2 SYDVKM. This CDR3 reads CASSRAGTGHEKLFF. CDR3 coding DNA: TGTGCCAGCAGTAGAGCCGGGACAGGGCATGAAAAACTGTTTTTT.

The V gene is TRBV6-5, the J gene TRBJ1-2; 11 bases are shared with TRBD1. This CDR3 has 14 residues. V shed 9 bases, J shed 5 bases, and the junction held 8 bases outside the gene matches. CDR1 is MNHEY and CDR2 is SVGAGI in the germline V gene. The CDR3 sequence is CASRPGQGVYGYTF. The CDR3 coding sequence is TGTGCCAGTAGACCGGGACAGGGGGTATATGGCTACACCTTC.